These 16 T cell receptor beta chains originate from one sample sequenced in a study of metastatic and nonmetastatic thyroid tumors. TCRdb re-called the PCR reads with MiXCR. Of almost 85,000 clones in the sample, 9.5% to 15% were seen once. Before thyroid surgery, none of the patients had received any treatment. Sequencing was done on a sample of tumor tissue. The receptors were gathered from a female donor with papillary thyroid cancer or a benign thyroid nodule (not recorded which). Some clones in this sample may be carry-over from other donors' samples.

This clone was detected many times. The V gene is TRBV5-5, the J gene TRBJ2-5, with D maybe TRBD2 (5 bases). CDR3 size: 12 residues. V lost 5 bases to trimming and J lost 5 bases, with 10 bases between them. Germline-derived CDR1 and CDR2 are SGHKS and YYEKEE (reference sequence). CDR3: CASSLTGETQYF. CDR3 nucleotides: TGTGCCAGCAGTTTGACGGGGGAGACCCAGTACTTC.

This clone was found a few times. A much larger clone is a single base away; this may be a read error. The chain carries TRBV15 and TRBJ2-1, with 7 bases aligning to TRBD2. CDR1 is LNHNV, CDR2 YYDKDF, per germline (reference sequence). Losses at the gene ends were 7 bases for V and 6 bases for J; bases not matched to a gene: 12. This CDR3 contains 15 residues. The CDR3 protein is CATTLPSGRVNEQFF. The CDR3 DNA is TGTGCCACCACCCTCCCATCGGGGAGGGTCAATGAGCAGTTCTTC.

This clone has more than one count but fewer than ten. CDR3: CASSSTSGGGELFF. CDR3 DNA: TGTGCCAGCAGTTCGACTAGCGGCGGCGGGGAGCTGTTTTTT. The V and J genes are TRBV6-5 and TRBJ2-2; 9 nucleotides match TRBD2. Germline-derived CDR1 and CDR2 are MNHEY and SVGAGI. Trimming cost V 4 bases and J 7 bases; bases outside gene matches: 4. The CDR3 totals 14 residues.

This clone showed up many times. The genes are TRBV25-1 and TRBJ1-2, with D hard to call. Trimming pared 2 bases from V and 4 bases from J, leaving 14 bases between. From germline, CDR1 is MGHDK and CDR2 SYGVNS. This CDR3 is built from 15 residues. The CDR3 DNA is TGTGCCAGCAGTGAACTTGACGTCTCGTTCTATGGCTACACCTTC. It codes for CASSELDVSFYGYTF.

The rearrangement joins TRBV18 to TRBJ1-4; no reliable D call. CDR3 length: 13 residues. Germline V gene sequence: CDR1 KGHSH, CDR2 LQKENI. Trimming left V 6 bases short and J 7 bases short, with 12 bases between. CDR3 bases: TGTGCCAGCTCTTTGGGAGTTACTGAAAAACTGTTTTTT. Translated: CASSLGVTEKLFF.

This clone was counted a few times. With a much larger clone just one base away, this may be a read error. The chain is built from TRBV28 and TRBJ2-5; 9 bases align to TRBD1. Germline trimming cut 3 bases from V and 1 base from J; bases unmatched to any gene: 3. This CDR3 comprises 15 residues. From germline, CDR1 is MDHEN and CDR2 SYDVKM. The CDR3 spells CASSFLQGAQETQYF. Written as DNA, the CDR3 is TGTGCCAGCAGTTTTCTACAGGGGGCCCAAGAGACCCAGTACTTC.

This clone was detected a few times. J is TRBJ2-7 and V is TRBV5-4, with D unclear. V lost 5 bases to trimming and J lost 4 bases, with 10 bases between them. This CDR3 comprises 12 residues. Germline V gene lookup returns CDR1 SGHNT and CDR2 YYREEE (reference sequence). This chain's CDR3 is CASSDKGYEQYF. DNA for the CDR3: TGTGCCAGCAGTGACAAGGGTTACGAGCAGTACTTC.

This clone was observed many times. The DNA for the CDR3 is TGTGCCAGCAGCGTAGGAGCGGCGGCTCAAGAGACCCAGTACTTC. Its protein is CASSVGAAAQETQYF. This rearrangement joins TRBV9 to TRBJ2-5; a weak D match, TRBD2 (5 bases). V was clipped by 0 bases and J by 2 bases, with 11 bases between them. The CDR3 sequence is 15 residues long. Germline-derived CDR1 and CDR2 are SGDLS and YYNGEE. The full variable domain, its missing parts supplied by reference TRBV9 and TRBJ2-5, is DSGVTQTPKHLITATGQRVTLRCSPRSGDLSVYWYQQSLDQGLQFLIQYYNGEERAKGNILERFSAQQFPDLHSELNLSSLELGDSALYFCASSVGAAAQETQYFGPGTRLLVL.

This clone was counted only a few times. The chain combines TRBV7-8 with TRBJ2-1; D ambiguous. The V end was cut by 1 base, the J end by 15 bases, with 13 bases between. Germline assignment: CDR1 SGHVS and CDR2 FQNEAQ. The CDR3 has 12 residues. In DNA, the CDR3 is TGTGCCAGCAGCTTAGGCGGTTACGGGTGGTTCTTC. Translated: CASSLGGYGWFF. Full variable domain (remainder filled in from reference TRBV7-8 and TRBJ2-1): GAGVSQSPRYKVAKRGQDVALRCDPISGHVSLFWYQQALGQGPEFLTYFQNEAQLDKSGLPSDRFFAERPEGSVSTLKIQRTQQEDSAVYLCASSLGGYGWFFGPGTRLTVL.

This clone showed up many times. The chain joins TRBV29-1 to TRBJ1-2; D gene unclear. Germline V lookup: CDR1 SQVTM, CDR2 ANQGSEA. With 5 bases removed from V and 4 bases from J, the gap between germline ends came to 11 bases. The CDR3 length is 12 residues. The CDR3 loop reads CSVRSGTYGYTF. DNA for the CDR3: TGCAGCGTTCGATCGGGTACCTATGGCTACACCTTC.

This clone was seen a handful of times. DNA of the CDR3: TGTGCCAGCATTAGCGGGGGGCAAACGGGGGCCGGGGAGCTGTTTTTT. This sequence encodes CASISGGQTGAGELFF. The genes are TRBV5-6 and TRBJ2-2, with 10 nucleotides matching TRBD2. Trimming at V came to 6 bases and at J to 6 bases, leaving 11 bases not matched to a gene. This CDR3 spans 16 amino acids. The V gene's germline CDR1 is SGHDT and CDR2 YYEEEE. Supplemented by reference TRBV5-6 and TRBJ2-2, the full variable domain reads DAGVTQSPTHLIKTRGQQVTLRCSPKSGHDTVSWYQQALGQGPQFIFQYYEEEERQRGNFPDRFSGHQFPNYSSELNVNALLLGDSALYLCASISGGQTGAGELFFGEGSRLTVL.

This clone has ten or more counts. The rearrangement joins TRBV7-2 to TRBJ1-2, with 10 nucleotides matching TRBD1. The V gene end was trimmed by 0 bases and the J gene end by 4 bases; junction bases not matched to a gene: 5. Germline-derived CDR1 and CDR2 are SGHTA and FQGNSA. The CDR3 totals 16 residues. The CDR3 here is CASSLAPGQGTYGYTF. The CDR3 coding sequence is TGTGCCAGCAGCTTAGCCCCGGGACAGGGGACCTATGGCTACACCTTC. Supplemented by reference TRBV7-2 and TRBJ1-2, the full variable domain reads GAGVSQSPSNKVTEKGKDVELRCDPISGHTALYWYRQSLGQGLEFLIYFQGNSAPDKSGLPSDRFSAERTGGSVSTLTIQRTQQEDSAVYLCASSLAPGQGTYGYTFGSGTRLTVV.

This clone has just a few counts. A much larger clone lies a single base off, so this may be a read error. The rearrangement links TRBV2 to TRBJ1-1; TRBD1 agrees at 8 bases. This CDR3 is built from 18 residues. CDR1 is SNHLY, CDR2 FYNNEI, per germline. Here the CDR3 reads CAISKNAGTGTMNTEAFF. CDR3 nucleotides: TGTGCCATCAGTAAAAATGCCGGGACAGGAACCATGAACACTGAAGCTTTCTTT.

The table lists this clone with a few counts. Given a much more abundant clone one base away, this may be a read error. Because it lacks the conserved phenylalanine or tryptophan at the end, this CDR3 is likely a read error. The chain uses TRBV28 and TRBJ2-5; 10 positions agree with TRBD1. Germline V CDR1 and CDR2: MDHEN, SYDVKM. The CDR3 is 16 residues long. The junction had 9 bases not matched to a gene; V was cut back by 4 bases and J by 4 bases. DNA for the CDR3: TGTGCCAGCAGTTCGACTCACCGGGACAGGGGAGAGACCCAGTACCTC. Amino acid sequence: CASSSTHRDRGETQYL.

This clone was observed a few times. A much more abundant neighbour one base away suggests this may be a read error. CDR3 sequence: CASRGSEYEQFF. CDR3 DNA sequence: TGTGCCAGCAGGGGATCGGAATATGAGCAGTTCTTC. J is TRBJ2-1 and V is TRBV2; D is unclear. This CDR3 spans 12 amino acids. Trimming cost V 6 bases and J 8 bases, with 11 bases left between them. Germline CDR1 SNHLY, CDR2 FYNNEI.

This clone was detected only a few times. A much larger clone lies one base from this, so it may be a read error. The CDR3 nucleotides are TGTGCCAGCAGCCCCTCGGATAGGGGCAAGTATTTT. Its protein product is CASSPSDRGKYF. The V gene is TRBV12-3 or TRBV12-4, the J gene TRBJ2-3, with a weak D call TRBD1 (5 bases). This CDR3 region has 12 residues. Between the trimmed V and J ends, which lost 6 bases and 13 bases, there was a span of 17 bases.